A selection of T cell receptor beta chains follows, all from one sample in a study of blood T cell repertoires in COVID-19. Data came from immunoSEQ multiplex PCR; TCRdb stores just in-frame clones and leaves some out. The sample gives around 250,000 clones, around 86% of which show up once; under 9% is in the top ten. Sequenced: peripheral blood. These receptor sequences come from a woman between 65 and 79 years old with active or convalescent COVID-19. The CDR3 runs from the conserved cysteine through the conserved F or W. Each record gives: CDR3 length, V gene, J gene, clone size, CDR3 protein. Only part of the rows carry a size: once, few, many, or a class if the clone is expanded.

>15|TRBV4-1|TRBJ2-1|-
CASSQSGQTYNEQFF
>15|TRBV19|TRBJ2-2|-
CASQIGTGNTGELFF
>16|TRBV1|TRBJ1-1|-
CTSSHKGTGLYTEAFF
>11|TRBV5-1|TRBJ2-7|-
CASGTETEQYF
>16|TRBV11-2|TRBJ1-4|-
CASSSWYGGRDEKLFF
>12|TRBV6-5|TRBJ1-1|-
CASSPSGGEAFF
>16|TRBV19|TRBJ2-1|-
CASSSYRGRSYNEQFF
>15|TRBV4-1|TRBJ2-3|-
CASSHPSRSGDTQYF
>13|TRBV12-5|TRBJ2-3|-
CASGLGLLDTQYF
>13|TRBV11-2|TRBJ1-1|-
CASSRPGSTEAFF
>13|TRBV9|TRBJ1-1|-
CASSGNMNTEAFF
>14|TRBV9|TRBJ1-2|few
CASSRSGTDYGYTF
>13|TRBV5-1|TRBJ1-1|-
CASRNQGAGEAFF
>16|TRBV7-2|TRBJ1-2|-
CASSLSRDLPGDGYTF
>15|TRBV19|TRBJ2-7|-
CASSMGIAGGYEQYF
>14|TRBV24-1|TRBJ1-2|few
CATSDWTGKDGYTF
>15|TRBV7-9|TRBJ1-1|-
CASSKGQGANTEAFF
>14|TRBV19|TRBJ1-1|-
CASRLDDAVAEAFF
>14|TRBV28|TRBJ1-2|-
CASSSGGTSPGYTF
>13|TRBV2|TRBJ1-2|-
CASSERQDYGYTF
>14|TRBV7-2|TRBJ1-5|-
CASNQQGTIQPQHF
>16|TRBV29-1|TRBJ2-5|few
CSVEDRASGQLETQYF
>17|TRBV5-6|TRBJ2-4|once
CASSLVGGAKAKNIQYF
>13|TRBV18|TRBJ2-2|-
CASSPPEARQLFF
>13|TRBV10-2|TRBJ1-1|-
CASSEQQGTEAFF
>15|TRBV11-2|TRBJ2-1|-
CASSGWDRGISEQFF
>12|TRBV7-9|TRBJ1-5|-
CASSQVDQPQHF
>12|TRBV7-8|TRBJ2-1|-
CASSLTSNEQFF
>16|TRBV24-1|TRBJ1-2|once
CATSDPGTPAFYGYTF
>14|TRBV27|TRBJ1-1|-
CASSLQGGSKEAFF
>16|TRBV27|TRBJ2-3|-
CASSLTPDRGLDTQYF
>12|TRBV10-1|TRBJ2-7|-
CASSESSREQYF
>14|TRBV27|TRBJ1-1|-
CASSLNRGRTEAFF
>15|TRBV7-9|TRBJ2-3|-
CASSPRTRSTDTQYF
>11|TRBV20-1|TRBJ1-1|-
CSARVNTEAFF
>15|TRBV7-9|TRBJ1-1|-
CASSPRDNPDTEAFF
>17|TRBV18|TRBJ1-2|-
CASSLTGPPINFYGYTF
>14|TRBV6-1|TRBJ1-2|-
CASSDTPLNYGYTF
>16|TRBV25-1|TRBJ2-1|-
CASSQTGRIAVGEQFF
>11|TRBV7-9|TRBJ1-1|-
CASSRGAEAFF
>13|TRBV6-5|TRBJ1-5|once
CAIRGGVNQPQHF
>14|TRBV2|TRBJ1-6|-
CASSTLSPSSPLHF
>13|TRBV5-1|TRBJ1-5|-
CASSLEADQPQHF
>19|TRBV7-6|TRBJ1-1|once
CASSLPQLQGKRVNTEAFF
>14|TRBV18|TRBJ1-2|-
CASSPPDRGFGYTF
>13|TRBV6-5|TRBJ1-1|-
CASSIIRDREAFF
>14|TRBV7-8|TRBJ1-4|once
CASSAQGFNEKLFF
>12|TRBV29-1|TRBJ1-2|-
CSAGGQVYGYTF
>12|TRBV12-3/TRBV12-4|TRBJ1-1|few
CASSDRDREAFF
>15|TRBV7-9|TRBJ2-3|-
CASSVFGGFADTQYF
>14|TRBV7-2|TRBJ1-1|-
CASSSRVGNTEAFF
>19|TRBV7-9|TRBJ2-2|-
CASSRPGLAGGRDTGELFF
>13|TRBV11-2|TRBJ2-2|once
CASRAGLVGELFF